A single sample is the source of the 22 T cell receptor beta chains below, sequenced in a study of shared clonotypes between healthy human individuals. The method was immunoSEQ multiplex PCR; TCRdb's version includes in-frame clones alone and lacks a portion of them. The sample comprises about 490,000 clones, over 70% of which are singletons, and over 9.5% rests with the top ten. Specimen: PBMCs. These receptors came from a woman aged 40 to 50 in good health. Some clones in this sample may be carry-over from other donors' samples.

In nucleotides, the CDR3 is TGCGCCAGCAGCCAAATAGCGGGAGGCACGACTAGCGAGCAGTACTTC. Amino acids: CASSQIAGGTTSEQYF. The gene calls are TRBV5-1 and TRBJ2-7, with 10 bases fitting TRBD2. J gave up 6 bases and V 4 bases, and 13 bases lay outside the gene matches. The CDR3 has 16 amino acids. Germline V gene lookup returns CDR1 SGHRS and CDR2 YFSETQ.

CDR3 loop: CASSLLPNTEAFF. The CDR3 region has the DNA TGTGCCAGCAGTTTACTCCCGAACACTGAAGCTTTCTTT. J is TRBJ1-1 and V is TRBV28; D remains unclear. Germline V lookup: CDR1 MDHEN, CDR2 SYDVKM. Trimming left V 2 bases short and J 1 base short, with 5 bases between. The CDR3 length is 13 residues.

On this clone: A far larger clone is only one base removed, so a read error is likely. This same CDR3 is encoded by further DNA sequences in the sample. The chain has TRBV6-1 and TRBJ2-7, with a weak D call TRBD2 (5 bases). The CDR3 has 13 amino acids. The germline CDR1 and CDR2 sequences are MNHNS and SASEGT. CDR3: CASIYPGTYEQYF. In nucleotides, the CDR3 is TGTGCTAGCATATATCCGGGGACCTACGAGCAGTACTTC.

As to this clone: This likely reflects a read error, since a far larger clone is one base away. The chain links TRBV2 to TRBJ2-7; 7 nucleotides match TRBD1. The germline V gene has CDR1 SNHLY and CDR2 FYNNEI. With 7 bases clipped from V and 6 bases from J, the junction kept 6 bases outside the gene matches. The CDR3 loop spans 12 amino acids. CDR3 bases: TGTGCCAGCAATAGACAGGGCTGCGAGCAGTACTTC. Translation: CASNRQGCEQYF.

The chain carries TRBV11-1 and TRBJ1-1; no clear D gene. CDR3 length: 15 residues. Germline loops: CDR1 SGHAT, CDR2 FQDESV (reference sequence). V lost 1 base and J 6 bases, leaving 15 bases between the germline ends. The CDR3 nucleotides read TGTGCCAGCAGCTTAGAAGCGGGAGAATTCGCTGAAGCTTTCTTT. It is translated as CASSLEAGEFAEAFF.

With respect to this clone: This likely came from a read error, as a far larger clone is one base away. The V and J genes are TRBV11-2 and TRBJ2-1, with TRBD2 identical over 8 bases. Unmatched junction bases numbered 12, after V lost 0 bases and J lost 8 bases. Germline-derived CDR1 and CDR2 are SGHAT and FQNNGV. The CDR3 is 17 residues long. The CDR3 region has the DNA TGTGCCAGCAGCTTAGACAGGACTAGCATGTTTGTAGATGAGCAGTTCTTC. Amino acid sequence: CASSLDRTSMFVDEQFF.

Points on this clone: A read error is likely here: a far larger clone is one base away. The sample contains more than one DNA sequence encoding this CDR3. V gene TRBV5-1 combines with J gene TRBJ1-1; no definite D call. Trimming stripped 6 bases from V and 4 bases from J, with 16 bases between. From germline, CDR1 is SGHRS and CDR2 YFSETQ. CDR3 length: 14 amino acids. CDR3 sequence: CASTGPHGGTEAFF. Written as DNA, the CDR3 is TGCGCCAGCACCGGACCTCATGGAGGCACTGAAGCTTTCTTT.

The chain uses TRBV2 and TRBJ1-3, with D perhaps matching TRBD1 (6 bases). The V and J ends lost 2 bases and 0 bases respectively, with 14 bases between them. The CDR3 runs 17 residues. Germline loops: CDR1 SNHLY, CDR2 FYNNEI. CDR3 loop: CASSERDPRGSGNTIYF. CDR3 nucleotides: TGTGCCAGCAGTGAAAGGGACCCCAGGGGCTCTGGAAACACCATATATTTT. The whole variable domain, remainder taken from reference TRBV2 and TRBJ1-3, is EPEVTQTPSHQVTQMGQEVILRCVPISNHLYFYWYRQILGQKVEFLVSFYNNEISEKSEIFDDQFSVERPDGSNFTLKIRSTKLEDSAMYFCASSERDPRGSGNTIYFGEGSWLTVV.

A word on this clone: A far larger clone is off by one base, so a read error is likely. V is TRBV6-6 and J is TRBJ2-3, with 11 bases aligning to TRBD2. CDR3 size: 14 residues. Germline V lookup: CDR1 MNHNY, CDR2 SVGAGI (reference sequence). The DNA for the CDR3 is TGTGCCGGCAGTACTAGCGGGAGTACAGATACGCAGTATTTT. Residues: CAGSTSGSTDTQYF.

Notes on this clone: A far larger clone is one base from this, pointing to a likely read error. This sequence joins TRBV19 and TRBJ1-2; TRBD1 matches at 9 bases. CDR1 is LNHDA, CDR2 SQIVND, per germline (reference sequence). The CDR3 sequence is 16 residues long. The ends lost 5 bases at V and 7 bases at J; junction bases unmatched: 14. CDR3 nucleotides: TGTGCCAGTAGTCCCCCTCCCGGGACAGGGTACTTTGGCTACACCTTC. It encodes CASSPPPGTGYFGYTF.

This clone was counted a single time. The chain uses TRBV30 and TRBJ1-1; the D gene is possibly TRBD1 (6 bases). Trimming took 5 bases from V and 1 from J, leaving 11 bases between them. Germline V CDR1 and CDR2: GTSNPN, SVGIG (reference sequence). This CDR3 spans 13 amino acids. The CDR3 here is CAWPVGGNTEAFF. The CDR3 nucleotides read TGTGCCTGGCCAGTAGGGGGGAACACTGAAGCTTTCTTT.

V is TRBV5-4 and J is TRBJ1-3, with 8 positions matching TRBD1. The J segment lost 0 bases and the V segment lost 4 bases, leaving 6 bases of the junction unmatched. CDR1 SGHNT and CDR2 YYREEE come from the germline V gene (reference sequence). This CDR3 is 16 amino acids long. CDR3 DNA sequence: TGTGCCAGCAGCGGGGCAGGGGGCCCCTCTGGAAACACCATATATTTT. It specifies CASSGAGGPSGNTIYF.

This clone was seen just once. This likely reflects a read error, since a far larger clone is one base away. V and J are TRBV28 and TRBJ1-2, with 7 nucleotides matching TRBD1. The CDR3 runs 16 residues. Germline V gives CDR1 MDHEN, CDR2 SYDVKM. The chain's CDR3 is CASSTRFTGDTYCYTF. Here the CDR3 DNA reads TGTGCCAGCAGCACACGCTTTACAGGGGACACCTATTGCTACACCTTC.

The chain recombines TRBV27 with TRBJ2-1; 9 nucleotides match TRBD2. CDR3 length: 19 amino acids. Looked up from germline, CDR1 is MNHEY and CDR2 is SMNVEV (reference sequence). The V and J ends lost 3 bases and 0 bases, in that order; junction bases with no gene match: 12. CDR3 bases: TGTGCCAGCAGTTTTTTAGCGGGAGTTCCCCCTCTCTCCTACAATGAGCAGTTCTTC. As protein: CASSFLAGVPPLSYNEQFF.

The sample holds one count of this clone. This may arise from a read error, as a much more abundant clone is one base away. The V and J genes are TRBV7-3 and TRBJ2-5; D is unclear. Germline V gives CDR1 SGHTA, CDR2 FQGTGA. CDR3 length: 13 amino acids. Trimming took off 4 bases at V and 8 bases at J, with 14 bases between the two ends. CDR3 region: CASSSSLGDTQYF. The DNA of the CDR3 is TGTGCCAGCAGCTCTTCCCTTGGGGATACCCAGTACTTC.

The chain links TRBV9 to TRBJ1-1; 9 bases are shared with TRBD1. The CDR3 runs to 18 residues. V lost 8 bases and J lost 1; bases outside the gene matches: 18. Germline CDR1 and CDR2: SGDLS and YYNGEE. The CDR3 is CARAEGGGQGKKNTEAFF. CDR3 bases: TGTGCCAGAGCCGAAGGAGGGGGACAGGGAAAAAAGAACACTGAAGCTTTCTTT.

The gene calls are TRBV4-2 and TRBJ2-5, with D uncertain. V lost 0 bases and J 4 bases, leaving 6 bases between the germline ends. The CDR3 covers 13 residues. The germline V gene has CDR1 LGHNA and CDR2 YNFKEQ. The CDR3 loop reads CASSQDFAETQYF. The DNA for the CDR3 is TGTGCCAGCAGCCAAGATTTTGCAGAGACCCAGTACTTC.

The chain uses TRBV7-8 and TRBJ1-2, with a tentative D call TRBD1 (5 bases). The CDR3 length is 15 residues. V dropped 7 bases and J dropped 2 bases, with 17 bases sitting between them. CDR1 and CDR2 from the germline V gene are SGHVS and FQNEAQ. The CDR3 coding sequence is TGTGCCAGCACCACCTCAAGGGGAGCGAACTATGGCTACACCTTC. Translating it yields CASTTSRGANYGYTF.

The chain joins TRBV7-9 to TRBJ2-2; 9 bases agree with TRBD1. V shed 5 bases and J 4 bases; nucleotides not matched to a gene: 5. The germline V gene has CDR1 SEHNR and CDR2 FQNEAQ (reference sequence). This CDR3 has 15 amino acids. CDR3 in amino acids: CASSNRDRVTGELFF. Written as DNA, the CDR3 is TGTGCCAGCAGCAACCGGGACAGGGTCACCGGGGAGCTGTTTTTT.

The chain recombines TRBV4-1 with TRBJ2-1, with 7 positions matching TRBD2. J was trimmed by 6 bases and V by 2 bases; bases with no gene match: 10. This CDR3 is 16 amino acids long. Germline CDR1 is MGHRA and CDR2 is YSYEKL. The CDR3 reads CASSQPPAGARNEQFF. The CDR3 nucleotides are TGCGCCAGCAGCCAACCACCCGCGGGAGCCCGCAATGAGCAGTTCTTC.

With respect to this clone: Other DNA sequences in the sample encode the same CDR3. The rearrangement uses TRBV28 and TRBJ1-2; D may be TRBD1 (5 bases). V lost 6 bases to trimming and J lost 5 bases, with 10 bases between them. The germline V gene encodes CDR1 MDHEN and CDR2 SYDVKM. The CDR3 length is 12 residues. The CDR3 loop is CASSQGRYGYTF. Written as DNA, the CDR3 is TGTGCCAGCAGCCAGGGACGGTATGGCTACACCTTC.

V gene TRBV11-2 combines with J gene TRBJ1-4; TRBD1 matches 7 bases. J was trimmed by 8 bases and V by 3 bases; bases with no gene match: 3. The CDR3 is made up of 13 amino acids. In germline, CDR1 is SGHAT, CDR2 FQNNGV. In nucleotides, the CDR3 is TGTGCCAGCAGCTTCCGGGACAGAGAAAAACTGTTTTTT. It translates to CASSFRDREKLFF. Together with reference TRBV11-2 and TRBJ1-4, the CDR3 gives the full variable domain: EAGVAQSPRYKIIEKRQSVAFWCNPISGHATLYWYQQILGQGPKLLIQFQNNGVVDDSQLPKDRFSAERLKGVDSTLKIQPAKLEDSAVYLCASSFRDREKLFFGSGTQLSVL.